Below are 29 T cell receptor beta chains sequenced from a single sample in a study of T cell responses to AZD1222 COVID-19 vaccine. This table comes from immunoSEQ multiplex PCR, and its TCRdb copy is limited to in-frame clones, with some not included. The data hold about 110,000 clones, with about 92% observed a single time. The sample consisted of peripheral blood, taken on day 0 of AZD1222 vaccination. Receptors originate from an adult in good health.

CDR3 sequence reads: CASNGAPDSGANVLTF. The CDR3 DNA is TGTGCCAGCAATGGGGCGCCCGACTCTGGGGCCAACGTCCTGACTTTC. The gene calls are TRBV2 and TRBJ2-6, with D perhaps TRBD1 (5 bases). The CDR3 runs to 16 residues. The germline V gene has CDR1 SNHLY and CDR2 FYNNEI. The V end lost 7 bases, the J end lost 0 bases, and 13 bases lay between the germline ends.

V is TRBV2 and J is TRBJ2-1; 7 bases line up with TRBD2. Germline loops: CDR1 SNHLY, CDR2 FYNNEI. The CDR3 has 12 residues. J was trimmed by 14 bases and V by 4 bases; bases with no gene match: 8. The CDR3 bases are TGTGCCAGCAGTGGGGAGGGATGGGGAAAGTTCTTC. Translating gives CASSGEGWGKFF.

In nucleotides, the CDR3 is TGTGCCAGCAGTTTAGGGTCTGGCTATGGCTACACCTTC. This gives the protein CASSLGSGYGYTF. The rearrangement joins TRBV27 to TRBJ1-2; D unresolved. This CDR3 spans 13 amino acids. V lost 2 bases, J lost 4 bases, and 8 bases lay in between. Germline-derived CDR1 and CDR2 are MNHEY and SMNVEV (reference sequence).

This clone was observed once. The genes are TRBV3-1 (or the pseudogene TRBV3-2) and TRBJ2-1; a possible D gene is TRBD2 (6 bases). This CDR3 region has 13 residues. V was cut by 2 bases and J by 9 bases, with 11 bases left in between. CDR1 is LGHDT and CDR2 is YNNKEL in the germline V gene (reference sequence). The CDR3, as DNA: TGTGCCAGCAGCCAACGTGGGAGGCTTGAGCAGTTCTTC. Protein: CASSQRGRLEQFF.

The chain employs TRBV7-7 and TRBJ1-3, with 9 bases lining up with TRBD1. Germline V gives CDR1 SSHAT, CDR2 FNYEAQ (reference sequence). The CDR3 runs 17 residues. Trimming at V came to 5 bases and at J to 0 bases, leaving 8 bases not matched to a gene. The CDR3 sequence: CASSPGTGPSSGNTIYF. In DNA form, the CDR3 reads TGTGCCAGCAGCCCTGGGACAGGGCCCTCCTCTGGAAACACCATATATTTT.

In DNA form, the CDR3 reads TGTGCCAGCAGCGCCCGGGCGACAGATTGGGACAATGAGCAGTTCTTC. Translating it yields CASSARATDWDNEQFF. The chain uses TRBV7-8 and TRBJ2-1, with a weak D call TRBD1 (5 bases). Looked up from germline, CDR1 is SGHVS and CDR2 is FQNEAQ. This CDR3 is 16 amino acids long. The V gene lost 5 bases and the J gene lost 5 bases, with 19 bases spanning the gap.

This sequence joins TRBV2 and TRBJ1-1; the D is unclear. Between the trimmed V and J ends, which lost 1 base and 0 bases, there was a span of 3 bases. Germline assignment: CDR1 SNHLY and CDR2 FYNNEI. This CDR3 spans 13 amino acids. CDR3 protein: CASSEELNTEAFF. The CDR3, as DNA: TGTGCCAGCAGTGAAGAATTGAACACTGAAGCTTTCTTT. Together with reference TRBV2 and TRBJ1-1, the CDR3 gives the full variable domain: EPEVTQTPSHQVTQMGQEVILRCVPISNHLYFYWYRQILGQKVEFLVSFYNNEISEKSEIFDDQFSVERPDGSNFTLKIRSTKLEDSAMYFCASSEELNTEAFFGQGTRLTVV.

The chain links TRBV7-2 to TRBJ2-1; D unclear. Deletions cut 4 bases from V and 7 bases from J, with 20 bases between. This CDR3 spans 16 amino acids. Germline lookup yields CDR1 SGHTA and CDR2 FQGNSA. The CDR3 loop is CASSSHAAERLNEQFF. The CDR3 DNA sequence: TGTGCCAGCAGCTCCCATGCGGCGGAGAGGCTAAATGAGCAGTTCTTC.

The chain uses TRBV7-9 and TRBJ2-1; 9 bases line up with TRBD2. This CDR3 contains 16 residues. The V segment lost 5 bases and the J segment 5 bases; nucleotides outside the gene matches: 10. Germline loops: CDR1 SEHNR, CDR2 FQNEAQ (reference sequence). CDR3 nucleotides: TGTGCCAGCAGCGATATAGCGGGGGCCCTCAACAATGAGCAGTTCTTC. Its protein product is CASSDIAGALNNEQFF.

A single count supports this clone. The V call is TRBV30, the J call TRBJ2-3, with D perhaps matching TRBD2 (6 bases). V was pared by 5 bases and J by 6 bases, with 9 bases between. Germline assignment: CDR1 GTSNPN and CDR2 SVGIG (reference sequence). The CDR3 loop spans 11 amino acids. CDR3 protein: CAWPAGDTQYF. The CDR3 region has the DNA TGTGCCTGGCCTGCGGGGGATACGCAGTATTTT.

The chain recombines TRBV19 with TRBJ1-5; D ambiguous. CDR3 length: 17 residues. Deletions cut 3 bases from V and 2 bases from J, with 17 bases between. CDR1 is LNHDA and CDR2 is SQIVND in the germline V gene (reference sequence). The CDR3 DNA follows: TGTGCCAGTAGTATTATACGGGCAGCTCCGGGCAATCAGCCCCAGCATTTT. It codes for CASSIIRAAPGNQPQHF. Full variable domain (remainder filled in from reference TRBV19 and TRBJ1-5): DGGITQSPKYLFRKEGQNVTLSCEQNLNHDAMYWYRQDPGQGLRLIYYSQIVNDFQKGDIAEGYSVSREKKESFPLTVTSAQKNPTAFYLCASSIIRAAPGNQPQHFGDGTRLSIL.

The V call is TRBV19, the J call TRBJ1-1; possible D gene TRBD1, 6 bases. V lost 3 bases to trimming and J lost 6 bases, with 11 bases between them. This CDR3 region has 13 residues. Per the germline V gene, CDR1 is LNHDA and CDR2 is SQIVND (reference sequence). The CDR3 sequence: CASSMVGTPEAFF. The CDR3 DNA reads as TGTGCCAGTAGTATGGTCGGGACACCTGAAGCTTTCTTT.

This chain uses TRBV18 with TRBJ2-3; TRBD2 matches 10 bases. From germline, CDR1 is KGHSH and CDR2 LQKENI. J gave up 1 base and V 2 bases, and 9 bases lay outside the gene matches. There are 18 residues in the CDR3. The CDR3, as DNA: TGTGCCAGCTCACCATCTCTCAGCGGGAGGGGCGGCACAGATACGCAGTATTTT. Amino acids: CASSPSLSGRGGTDTQYF.

CDR3 residues: CASSLEGRSYEQYF. In DNA, the CDR3 is TGTGCCAGCAGCTTAGAGGGGAGATCCTACGAGCAGTACTTC. The chain combines TRBV11-1 with TRBJ2-7; D possibly uses TRBD1 or TRBD2 (5 bases each). Trimming stripped 1 base from V and 1 base from J, with 8 bases between. The CDR3 extends over 14 amino acids. Germline assignment: CDR1 SGHAT and CDR2 FQDESV (reference sequence).

This sequence joins TRBV5-1 and TRBJ2-5, with D hard to call. The CDR3 spans 15 residues. V lost 1 base and J 1 base, leaving 11 bases between the germline ends. The V gene's germline CDR1 is SGHRS and CDR2 YFSETQ. The CDR3 reads CASSLSGGPQETQYF. The CDR3, as DNA: TGCGCCAGCAGCTTGTCGGGTGGCCCCCAAGAGACCCAGTACTTC.

V usage is TRBV27 and J usage is TRBJ2-3, with 9 bases fitting TRBD2. J gave up 4 bases and V 0 bases, and 2 bases lay outside the gene matches. Germline values: CDR1 MNHEY, CDR2 SMNVEV (reference sequence). This CDR3 has 15 amino acids. CDR3 sequence: CASSLSGGRADTQYF. The CDR3 DNA is TGTGCCAGCAGTTTATCGGGCGGGAGGGCAGATACGCAGTATTTT.

The gene calls are TRBV30 and TRBJ1-6, with D unresolved. Deletions cut 2 bases from V and 7 bases from J, with 15 bases between. This CDR3 spans 15 amino acids. The germline V gene has CDR1 GTSNPN and CDR2 SVGIG (reference sequence). CDR3 DNA: TGTGCCTGGAGTAGTGGCAGCTCCTTAAATTCACCCCTCCACTTT. Residues: CAWSSGSSLNSPLHF. Filled out from reference TRBV30 and TRBJ1-6, the complete variable domain reads SQTIHQWPATLVQPVGSPLSLECTVEGTSNPNLYWYRQAAGRGLQLLFYSVGIGQISSEVPQNLSASRPQDRQFILSSKKLLLSDSGFYLCAWSSGSSLNSPLHFGNGTRLTVT.

The chain uses TRBV19 and TRBJ1-4, with D uncertain. In germline, CDR1 is LNHDA, CDR2 SQIVND (reference sequence). Deletions cut 11 bases from V and 0 bases from J, with 4 bases between. CDR3 size: 11 residues. The CDR3 bases are TGTGCCGCAGCAACTAATGAAAAACTGTTTTTT. Protein product: CAAATNEKLFF.

The CDR3 bases are TGTGCCTGGAGGCCCCAGTGGGTTGACTATGGCTACACCTTC. Amino acids: CAWRPQWVDYGYTF. The genes are TRBV30 and TRBJ1-2, with D unclear. This CDR3 is built from 14 residues. V dropped 3 bases and J dropped 3 bases, with 14 bases sitting between them. Germline V CDR1 and CDR2: GTSNPN, SVGIG (reference sequence). Based on the CDR3 plus reference TRBV30 and TRBJ1-2, the full variable domain is SQTIHQWPATLVQPVGSPLSLECTVEGTSNPNLYWYRQAAGRGLQLLFYSVGIGQISSEVPQNLSASRPQDRQFILSSKKLLLSDSGFYLCAWRPQWVDYGYTFGSGTRLTVV.

J is TRBJ2-7 and V is TRBV23-1; 8 positions match TRBD2. TRBV23-1 is recorded as an ORF, its role being uncertain. With 3 bases clipped from V and 1 base from J, the junction kept 5 bases outside the gene matches. The CDR3 consists of 15 residues. The CDR3 is CASSQESGGSYEQYF. CDR3 coding DNA: TGCGCCAGCAGTCAGGAATCGGGGGGGTCCTACGAGCAGTACTTC.

The chain employs TRBV9 and TRBJ2-1; 12 nucleotides align to TRBD2. Germline V gene lookup returns CDR1 SGDLS and CDR2 YYNGEE. V shed 9 bases and J 3 bases; nucleotides not matched to a gene: 7. The CDR3 contains 15 residues. The CDR3 DNA follows: TGTGCCACTTCGACTAGCGGGGGCAACTACAATGAGCAGTTCTTC. It is translated as CATSTSGGNYNEQFF.

The CDR3, as DNA: TGTGCCATCAGTGAGCCCACAGGTTCTAACTATGGCTACACCTTC. As protein: CAISEPTGSNYGYTF. The J gene is TRBJ1-2, the V gene TRBV10-3; D might be TRBD1 (5 bases). CDR3 length equals 15 residues. V lost 2 bases and J lost 0, with 10 bases in between. The V gene's germline CDR1 is ENHRY and CDR2 SYGVKD.

V is TRBV10-3 and J is TRBJ2-1; D gene unclear. Trimming cost V 3 bases and J 2 bases, with 8 bases left between them. Germline V lookup: CDR1 ENHRY, CDR2 SYGVKD. This CDR3 comprises 14 residues. For the CDR3, the DNA is TGTGCCATCAGTGACGGCCCCACCTACAATGAGCAGTTCTTC. It translates to CAISDGPTYNEQFF.

The genes are TRBV7-9 and TRBJ1-4, with 9 bases identical to TRBD1. J was trimmed by 2 bases and V by 5 bases; bases with no gene match: 3. Germline V gene data show CDR1 as SEHNR and CDR2 as FQNEAQ (reference sequence). The CDR3 runs 15 residues. In DNA form, the CDR3 reads TGTGCCAGCAGCCCTGGACAGGGGACTAATGAAAAACTGTTTTTT. This sequence encodes CASSPGQGTNEKLFF.

The CDR3 bases are TGTGCCAGCAGTAAGACAGGGGGCTATGGCTACACCTTC. As protein: CASSKTGGYGYTF. This chain uses TRBV12-3 or TRBV12-4 with TRBJ1-2; TRBD1 matches 9 bases. The CDR3 extends over 13 amino acids. V gave up 5 bases and J gave up 4 bases; unmatched junction bases: 2.

The chain joins TRBV30 to TRBJ1-6, with TRBD1 matching over 7 bases. Trimming removed 5 bases from V and 9 bases from J; junction bases left unmatched: 4. Germline-derived CDR1 and CDR2 are GTSNPN and SVGIG (reference sequence). The CDR3 is 12 amino acids. The CDR3 sequence: CAWAGTVSPLHF. The CDR3 bases are TGTGCCTGGGCCGGGACAGTTTCACCCCTCCACTTT.

This chain uses TRBV6-1 with TRBJ2-7; weak D call: TRBD2 (5 bases). V lost 1 base and J 5 bases, leaving 9 bases between the germline ends. CDR1 and CDR2 from the germline V gene are MNHNS and SASEGT. This CDR3 has 13 amino acids. This CDR3 is CASSEVWGDEQYF. In nucleotides, the CDR3 is TGTGCCAGCAGTGAAGTCTGGGGAGACGAGCAGTACTTC.

This chain joins TRBV6-2 or TRBV6-3 and TRBJ1-5, with D possibly matching TRBD1 (5 bases). The germline V gene encodes CDR1 MNHEY and CDR2 SVGEGT. Trimming removed 6 bases from V and 2 bases from J, with 17 bases in between. CDR3 size: 16 residues. CDR3 residues: CASSRSGIRGNQPQHF. The CDR3 coding sequence is TGTGCCAGCAGCCGTTCAGGGATCAGGGGCAATCAGCCCCAGCATTTT.

This chain uses TRBV7-2 with TRBJ1-5, with D maybe TRBD1 (5 bases). Germline CDR1 reads SGHTA; CDR2 reads FQGNSA. The CDR3 has 16 amino acids. Trimming cost V 4 bases and J 4 bases, with 17 bases left between them. As DNA, the CDR3 is TGTGCCAGCAGCTCGAGAGCACAGGTGGGAAATCAGCCCCAGCATTTT. This codes for CASSSRAQVGNQPQHF.